This TCR beta chain was retrieved from a study of neurological immune-mediated disorders. Over 160 million TCR-beta sequences from 15-18 subjects were obtained in each sequencing run. TCRdb passed the 5' RACE reads through MiXCR, listing each CDR3 protein once. The table records roughly 32,000 distinct CDR3 sequences, roughly 14% of them present only once. This CDR3 contains 13 residues. Germline lookup yields CDR1 SGHRS and CDR2 YFSETQ. As to this clonotype: One end of the junction does not line up with germline, which may come from a read error.

This receptor was taken from a man between 65 and 85 years old in good health. Sequencing used PBMCs. The chain carries TRBV5-1 and TRBJ2-5; D is unresolved. The CDR3 sequence is CASSFGGQETQYF. CDR3 in DNA: TGCGCCAGCAGCTTTGGCGGTCAAGAGACCCAGTATTTC.